A single sample is the source of the 32 T cell receptor beta chains below, sequenced in a study of T cell responses to AZD1222 COVID-19 vaccine. Assay: immunoSEQ multiplex PCR; the TCRdb copy retains only in-frame clones and omits some. The data show tens of thousands of clones, 70% to 90% seen once. The sample in question was peripheral blood, obtained on day 0 of AZD1222 vaccination. These receptors were taken from an adult in good health.

The CDR3 DNA reads as TGTGCCAGCAGTCAATGGGCCACTGCCGCGGATGAGCAGTTCTTC. Translating gives CASSQWATAADEQFF. The V gene is TRBV7-3, the J gene TRBJ2-1, with D uncertain. Germline V CDR1 and CDR2: SGHTA, FQGTGA. V was trimmed by 6 bases and J by 8 bases, leaving 20 bases between them. The length of the CDR3 is 15 residues.

This chain joins TRBV7-3 and TRBJ1-2; a weak D match, TRBD1 (5 bases). This CDR3 contains 14 residues. Trimming shortened V by 5 bases and J by 7 bases, and 17 bases separated the two germline ends. Looked up from germline, CDR1 is SGHTA and CDR2 is FQGTGA. This CDR3 reads CASSPSGGFGGYTF. For the CDR3, the DNA is TGTGCCAGCAGCCCCTCCGGGGGGTTTGGTGGCTACACCTTC.

The chain has TRBV5-8 and TRBJ1-2, with D hard to call. Germline V gene lookup returns CDR1 SGHTS and CDR2 YDEGEE. V dropped 3 bases and J dropped 4 bases, with 4 bases sitting between them. The CDR3 has 11 amino acids. The CDR3 DNA follows: TGTGCCAGCAGCTCTGGCTATGGCTACACCTTC. Protein: CASSSGYGYTF.

The V call is TRBV7-3, the J call TRBJ2-3; 13 nucleotides match TRBD2. V gave up 5 bases and J gave up 1 base; unmatched junction bases: 3. The CDR3 runs to 16 residues. The germline CDR1 and CDR2 sequences are SGHTA and FQGTGA. Written as DNA, the CDR3 is TGTGCCAGCAGCGCTGGGACTAGCGGGGGCACAGATACGCAGTATTTT. Translation: CASSAGTSGGTDTQYF.

The V gene is TRBV20-1, the J gene TRBJ2-7; D call uncertain. The CDR3 is 11 residues long. Germline CDR1 DFQATT, CDR2 SNEGSKA (reference sequence). V gave up 6 bases and J gave up 8 bases, with 14 bases separating them. CDR3 DNA sequence: TGCAGTGCACGGACCAGACATAAGCAGTACTTC. Its translation: CSARTRHKQYF.

V is TRBV7-9 and J is TRBJ2-1, with D uncertain. The germline gives CDR1 SEHNR, CDR2 FQNEAQ (reference sequence). The V end was cut by 7 bases, the J end by 7 bases, with 11 bases between. The CDR3 consists of 12 residues. The CDR3: CASKAVQNEQFF. The CDR3 DNA is TGTGCCAGCAAGGCCGTTCAGAATGAGCAGTTCTTC.

This clone has only one observation. V gene TRBV6-5 combines with J gene TRBJ2-1, with D perhaps matching TRBD1 (6 bases). From germline, CDR1 is MNHEY and CDR2 SVGAGI. Trimming left V 0 bases short and J 6 bases short, with 12 bases between. The CDR3 has 15 amino acids. The CDR3 region is CASSYSRDTSNEQFF. CDR3 sequence (DNA): TGTGCCAGCAGTTACTCCCGGGACACCTCCAATGAGCAGTTCTTC.

This clone was picked up one time. The V gene is TRBV9, the J gene TRBJ1-5, with D tentatively TRBD1 (5 bases). The CDR3 is 15 residues long. Germline CDR1 SGDLS, CDR2 YYNGEE. V was pared by 0 bases and J by 3 bases, with 10 bases between. The CDR3 DNA sequence: TGTGCCAGCAGCGTAGATGGACACTACAATCAGCCCCAGCATTTT. Protein product: CASSVDGHYNQPQHF.

In its sample, this clone was seen once. The V and J genes are TRBV28 and TRBJ2-3; perhaps TRBD1 as D (6 bases). The V gene lost 4 bases and the J gene lost 8 bases, with 22 bases spanning the gap. The CDR3 consists of 16 residues. The V gene's germline CDR1 is MDHEN and CDR2 SYDVKM. For the CDR3, the DNA is TGTGCCAGCAGTTCACCTGGGACCTCAGAAGGGGGTACGCAGTATTTT. Protein sequence: CASSSPGTSEGGTQYF. Together with reference TRBV28 and TRBJ2-3, the CDR3 gives the full variable domain: DVKVTQSSRYLVKRTGEKVFLECVQDMDHENMFWYRQDPGLGLRLIYFSYDVKMKEKGDIPEGYSVSREKKERFSLILESASTNQTSMYLCASSSPGTSEGGTQYFGPGTRLTVL.

V is TRBV3-1 (or the pseudogene TRBV3-2) and J is TRBJ1-4, with D perhaps matching TRBD1 (6 bases). The CDR3 covers 15 residues. The germline V gene encodes CDR1 LGHDT and CDR2 YNNKEL (reference sequence). V lost 4 bases to trimming and J lost 7 bases, with 16 bases between them. CDR3 sequence (DNA): TGTGCCAGCAGCCCCCGGGACAATGAGGGTGAAAAACTGTTTTTT. It codes for CASSPRDNEGEKLFF.

The gene calls are TRBV5-4 and TRBJ2-5; D is perhaps TRBD1 (6 bases). V was cut by 0 bases and J by 5 bases, with 11 bases left in between. This CDR3 is 14 amino acids long. Germline V gene data show CDR1 as SGHNT and CDR2 as YYREEE (reference sequence). The CDR3 is CASSLAAGVETQYF. The CDR3 region has the DNA TGTGCCAGCAGCTTGGCAGCAGGGGTTGAGACCCAGTACTTC. The whole variable domain, filled in from reference TRBV5-4 and TRBJ2-5, reads ETGVTQSPTHLIKTRGQQVTLRCSSQSGHNTVSWYQQALGQGPQFIFQYYREEENGRGNFPPRFSGLQFPNYSSELNVNALELDDSALYLCASSLAAGVETQYFGPGTRLLVL.

The rearrangement joins TRBV19 to TRBJ1-2, with unresolved D. Germline V gene data show CDR1 as LNHDA and CDR2 as SQIVND (reference sequence). The CDR3 is made up of 13 amino acids. The V and J ends lost 3 bases and 2 bases respectively, with 7 bases between them. The CDR3 DNA is TGTGCCAGTAGTATCTACACCAACTATGGCTACACCTTC. Translation: CASSIYTNYGYTF.

The rearrangement uses TRBV2 and TRBJ2-2; D gene unclear. The CDR3 contains 14 residues. V dropped 1 base and J dropped 6 bases, with 9 bases sitting between them. Germline-derived CDR1 and CDR2 are SNHLY and FYNNEI. CDR3 protein: CASSEEVFAGELFF. CDR3 nucleotides: TGTGCCAGCAGTGAAGAAGTTTTTGCCGGGGAGCTGTTTTTT.

The chain couples TRBV5-5 to TRBJ1-1, with D hard to call. This CDR3 is 13 amino acids long. Germline CDR1 SGHKS, CDR2 YYEKEE (reference sequence). V was trimmed by 8 bases and J by 4 bases, leaving 15 bases between them. The DNA of the CDR3 is TGTGCCAGTCGAATGGGGTTGGTCACTGAAGCTTTCTTT. As protein: CASRMGLVTEAFF.

V and J are TRBV6-5 and TRBJ2-5; the D gene could be TRBD1 or TRBD2 (5 bases each). Germline V CDR1 and CDR2: MNHEY, SVGAGI. Trimming cost V 2 bases and J 7 bases, with 17 bases left between them. The CDR3 runs 15 residues. CDR3 region: CASSYSDSQRGTQYF. The DNA for the CDR3 is TGTGCCAGCAGTTACAGTGACAGCCAGAGGGGGACCCAGTACTTC.

This rearrangement joins TRBV6-5 to TRBJ2-2; the match to TRBD2 covers 7 bases. Trimming at V came to 7 bases and at J to 4 bases, leaving 3 bases not matched to a gene. Germline values: CDR1 MNHEY, CDR2 SVGAGI. CDR3 length equals 13 residues. This CDR3 reads CASTREGTGELFF. CDR3 DNA sequence: TGTGCCAGCACCAGGGAGGGCACCGGGGAGCTGTTTTTT.

This clone was seen a single time. This chain uses TRBV3-1 (or the pseudogene TRBV3-2) with TRBJ1-4, with D perhaps matching TRBD1 (6 bases). Germline values: CDR1 LGHDT, CDR2 YNNKEL (reference sequence). CDR3 length equals 15 residues. V shed 4 bases and J shed 5 bases, with 14 bases lying between them. The CDR3 loop reads CASSPWTDYNEKLFF. In DNA form, the CDR3 reads TGTGCCAGCAGCCCCTGGACAGACTACAATGAAAAACTGTTTTTT.

The chain carries TRBV30 and TRBJ1-1; D is uncertain. CDR1 is GTSNPN and CDR2 is SVGIG in the germline V gene (reference sequence). The CDR3 has 14 residues. Trimming took off 5 bases at V and 5 bases at J, with 18 bases between the two ends. The CDR3 loop is CAWAPQVATTEAFF. The CDR3 nucleotides are TGTGCCTGGGCACCACAAGTCGCAACGACTGAAGCTTTCTTT.

This clone appeared a single time. The rearrangement joins TRBV5-1 to TRBJ2-1, with 8 bases lining up with TRBD1. This CDR3 is built from 15 residues. The germline CDR1 and CDR2 sequences are SGHRS and YFSETQ. The junction had 7 bases not matched to a gene; V was cut back by 2 bases and J by 6 bases. The CDR3 protein is CASSLSGQVANEQFF. For the CDR3, the DNA is TGCGCCAGCAGCTTATCGGGACAGGTTGCCAATGAGCAGTTCTTC.

On this clone: Germline is not matched at one junction end, which may reflect a read error. This chain joins TRBV2 and TRBJ2-1, with TRBD1 matching over 9 bases. Germline V gives CDR1 SNHLY, CDR2 FYNNEI. The CDR3 is made up of 16 amino acids. For the CDR3, the DNA is TGTGTCAGCCTCCGGGACAGGGCACGCTCCTACAATGAGCAGTTCTTC. Protein sequence: CVSLRDRARSYNEQFF.

The J gene is TRBJ1-2, the V gene TRBV19; the D is unclear. V was shortened by 5 bases and J by 4 bases, with 11 bases between the two germline ends. The germline gives CDR1 LNHDA, CDR2 SQIVND (reference sequence). This CDR3 is built from 13 residues. The CDR3 DNA sequence: TGTGCCAGTAGTCCCTGGGATTCCTATGGCTACACCTTC. It encodes CASSPWDSYGYTF.

V and J are TRBV11-2 and TRBJ2-3; D remains ambiguous. CDR1 is SGHAT and CDR2 is FQNNGV in the germline V gene. This CDR3 has 13 residues. Between the trimmed V and J ends, which lost 5 bases and 4 bases, there was a span of 10 bases. The CDR3 reads CASSPASADTQYF. In DNA, the CDR3 is TGTGCCAGCAGCCCAGCGTCAGCAGATACGCAGTATTTT.

Points on this clone: This CDR3 is also generated by other DNA sequences in the sample. This chain connects TRBV6-5 to TRBJ1-5; D call uncertain. The CDR3 runs 13 residues. Trimming shortened V by 2 bases and J by 1 base, and 3 bases separated the two germline ends. Germline-derived CDR1 and CDR2 are MNHEY and SVGAGI. This CDR3 reads CASSYDSNQPQHF. CDR3 in DNA: TGTGCCAGCAGTTACGACAGCAATCAGCCCCAGCATTTT.

The genes are TRBV3-1 (or the pseudogene TRBV3-2) and TRBJ2-1; 10 bases match TRBD2. V was pared by 4 bases and J by 13 bases, with 4 bases of the junction left unmatched. CDR3 length: 12 amino acids. The germline CDR1 and CDR2 sequences are LGHDT and YNNKEL (reference sequence). CDR3 in DNA: TGTGCCAGCAGCCCTAGCGGGGGCCTCCAGTTCTTC. Its translation is CASSPSGGLQFF.

The chain combines TRBV18 with TRBJ1-5; D is unresolved. This CDR3 comprises 15 residues. CDR1 and CDR2 (germline): KGHSH, LQKENI. The V end lost 2 bases, the J end lost 0 bases, and 8 bases lay between the germline ends. CDR3 nucleotide sequence: TGTGCCAGCTCACCAGCGGGTATTAGCAATCAGCCCCAGCATTTT. It codes for CASSPAGISNQPQHF. Full variable domain (rest looked up from reference TRBV18 and TRBJ1-5): NAGVMQNPRHLVRRRGQEARLRCSPMKGHSHVYWYRQLPEEGLKFMVYLQKENIIDESGMPKERFSAEFPKEGPSILRIQQVVRGDSAAYFCASSPAGISNQPQHFGDGTRLSIL.

This chain joins TRBV2 and TRBJ2-3, with D uncertain. V was cut by 8 bases and J by 4 bases, with 13 bases left in between. This CDR3 comprises 13 residues. The germline gives CDR1 SNHLY, CDR2 FYNNEI. The CDR3 bases are TGTGCCAGCGTTCAAGGTATCGCAGATACGCAGTATTTT. Protein product: CASVQGIADTQYF.

The chain employs TRBV19 and TRBJ1-2, with 10 bases that match TRBD1. Germline V gene lookup returns CDR1 LNHDA and CDR2 SQIVND (reference sequence). The CDR3 has 14 residues. V was clipped by 4 bases and J by 4 bases; unmatched bases: 3. CDR3 bases: TGTGCCAGTAGTACCAGGACAGGGGGCTATGGCTACACCTTC. Translation: CASSTRTGGYGYTF. The full variable domain, completed using reference TRBV19 and TRBJ1-2, is DGGITQSPKYLFRKEGQNVTLSCEQNLNHDAMYWYRQDPGQGLRLIYYSQIVNDFQKGDIAEGYSVSREKKESFPLTVTSAQKNPTAFYLCASSTRTGGYGYTFGSGTRLTVV.

The CDR3 sequence is CASSGAGTANTQYF. The CDR3 coding sequence is TGCGCCAGCAGTGGGGCCGGGACAGCGAATACGCAGTATTTT. The chain combines TRBV10-1 with TRBJ2-3; TRBD1 matches 7 bases. V dropped 4 bases and J dropped 7; count of bases not matched to a gene: 8. Germline CDR1 WNHNN, CDR2 SYGVQD (reference sequence). The CDR3 runs to 14 residues.

The V gene is TRBV18, the J gene TRBJ1-3; D is unresolved. The CDR3 runs to 13 residues. Germline CDR1 reads KGHSH; CDR2 reads LQKENI. V was cut by 4 bases and J by 8 bases, with 12 bases left in between. CDR3 DNA: TGTGCCAGCTCACGGAGTAGCATGGACACCATATATTTT. This sequence encodes CASSRSSMDTIYF.

The chain carries TRBV7-9 and TRBJ1-2; TRBD1 matches at 10 bases. Unmatched junction bases numbered 5, after V lost 3 bases and J lost 4 bases. The germline CDR1 and CDR2 sequences are SEHNR and FQNEAQ (reference sequence). The CDR3 has 15 residues. The CDR3, as DNA: TGTGCCAGCAGCTTCAGGGACAGGGGAGCCTATGGCTACACCTTC. This sequence encodes CASSFRDRGAYGYTF. The entire variable domain, with the rest obtained from reference TRBV7-9 and TRBJ1-2, is as follows: DTGVSQNPRHKITKRGQNVTFRCDPISEHNRLYWYRQTLGQGPEFLTYFQNEAQLEKSRLLSDRFSAERPKGSFSTLEIQRTEQGDSAMYLCASSFRDRGAYGYTFGSGTRLTVV.

The chain is built from TRBV5-1 and TRBJ2-2, with 7 bases fitting TRBD1. The CDR3 runs to 16 residues. The germline V gene has CDR1 SGHRS and CDR2 YFSETQ. The V and J ends lost 4 bases and 5 bases, in that order; junction bases with no gene match: 11. The CDR3 sequence: CASSLDREPGTGELFF. Here the CDR3 DNA reads TGCGCCAGCAGCCTCGACAGGGAACCAGGGACCGGGGAGCTGTTTTTT.

The rearrangement uses TRBV7-9 and TRBJ1-1; TRBD1 might be the D (5 bases). This CDR3 comprises 14 residues. Germline V CDR1 and CDR2: SEHNR, FQNEAQ (reference sequence). Trimming took 5 bases from V and 1 from J, leaving 11 bases between them. Here the CDR3 reads CASSLGHQNTEAFF. The CDR3 coding sequence is TGTGCCAGCAGCCTCGGACACCAGAACACTGAAGCTTTCTTT.